This TCR beta chain was profiled in a study of cytomegalovirus exposure and HLA in healthy donors. In germline, CDR1 is SGHKS, CDR2 YYEKEE (reference sequence). The V gene end was trimmed by 1 base and the J gene end by 0 bases; junction bases not matched to a gene: 5. The CDR3 has 18 residues. Primers for the PCR totalled 60 Vbeta and 13 Jbeta. Method: immunoSEQ multiplex PCR; TCRdb's copy keeps in-frame clones and lacks some. The sample carries approximately 190,000 clones, approximately 90% recorded once. This clonotype was obtained from a boy aged 2-9 years in good health and CMV-seronegative. The sample comprised PBMCs. The chain links TRBV5-5 to TRBJ2-2, with 11 bases lining up with TRBD2. CDR3 DNA: TGTGCCAGCAGCTTGTTTCTAGCGGGAGGTACGAACACCGGGGAGCTGTTTTTT. It yields the protein CASSLFLAGGTNTGELFF.